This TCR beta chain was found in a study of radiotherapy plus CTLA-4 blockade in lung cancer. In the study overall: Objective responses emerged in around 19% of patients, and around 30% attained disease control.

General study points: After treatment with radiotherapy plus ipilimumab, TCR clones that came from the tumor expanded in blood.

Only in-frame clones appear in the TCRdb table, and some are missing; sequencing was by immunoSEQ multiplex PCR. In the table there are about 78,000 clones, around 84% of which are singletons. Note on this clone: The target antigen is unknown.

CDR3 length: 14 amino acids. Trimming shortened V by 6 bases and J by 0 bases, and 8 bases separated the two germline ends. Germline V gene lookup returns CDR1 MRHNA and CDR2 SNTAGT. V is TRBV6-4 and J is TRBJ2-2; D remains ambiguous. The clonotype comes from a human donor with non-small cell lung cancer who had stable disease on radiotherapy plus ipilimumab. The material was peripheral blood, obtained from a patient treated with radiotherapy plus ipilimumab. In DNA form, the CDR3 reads TGTGCCAGCAGCCCCTCACCGAACACCGGGGAGCTGTTTTTT. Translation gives CASSPSPNTGELFF.